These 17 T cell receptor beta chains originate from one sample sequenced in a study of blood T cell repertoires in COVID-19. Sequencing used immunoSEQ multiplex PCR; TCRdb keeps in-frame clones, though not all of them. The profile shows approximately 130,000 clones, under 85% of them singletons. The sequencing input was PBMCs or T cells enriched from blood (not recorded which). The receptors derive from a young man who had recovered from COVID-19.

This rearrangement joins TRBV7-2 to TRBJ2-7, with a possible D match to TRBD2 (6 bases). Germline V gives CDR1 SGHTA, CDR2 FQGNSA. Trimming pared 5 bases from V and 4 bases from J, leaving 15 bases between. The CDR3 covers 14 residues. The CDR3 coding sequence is TGTGCCAGCAGCCCTGGGGCGGGACCGTACGAGCAGTACTTC. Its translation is CASSPGAGPYEQYF.

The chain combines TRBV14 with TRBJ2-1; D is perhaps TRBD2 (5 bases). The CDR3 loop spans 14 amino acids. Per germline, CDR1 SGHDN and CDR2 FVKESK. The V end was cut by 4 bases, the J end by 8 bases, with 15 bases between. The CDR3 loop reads CASSLRVQRYEQFF. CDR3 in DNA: TGTGCCAGCAGCCTAAGGGTCCAGCGGTATGAGCAGTTCTTC.

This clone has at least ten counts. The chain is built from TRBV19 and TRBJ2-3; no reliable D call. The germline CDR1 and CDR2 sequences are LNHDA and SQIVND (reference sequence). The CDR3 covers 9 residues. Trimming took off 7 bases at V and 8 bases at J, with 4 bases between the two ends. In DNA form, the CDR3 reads TGTGCCAGTAAGAGTACGCAGTATTTT. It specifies CASKSTQYF.

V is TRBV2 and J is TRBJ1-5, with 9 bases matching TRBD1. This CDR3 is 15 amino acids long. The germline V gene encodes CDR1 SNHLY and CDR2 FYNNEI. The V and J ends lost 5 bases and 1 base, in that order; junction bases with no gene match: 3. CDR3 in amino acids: CASSTGQGSNQPQHF. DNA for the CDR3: TGTGCCAGCAGTACCGGACAGGGGAGCAATCAGCCCCAGCATTTT.

The CDR3 DNA follows: TGCGCCAGCAGTGTCGGGGTTTACAATGAGCAGTTCTTC. Protein product: CASSVGVYNEQFF. This sequence joins TRBV10-1 and TRBJ2-1, with D perhaps matching TRBD2 (5 bases). CDR1 is WNHNN and CDR2 is SYGVQD in the germline V gene (reference sequence). The V end lost 4 bases, the J end lost 4 bases, and 8 bases lay between the germline ends. There are 13 residues in the CDR3.

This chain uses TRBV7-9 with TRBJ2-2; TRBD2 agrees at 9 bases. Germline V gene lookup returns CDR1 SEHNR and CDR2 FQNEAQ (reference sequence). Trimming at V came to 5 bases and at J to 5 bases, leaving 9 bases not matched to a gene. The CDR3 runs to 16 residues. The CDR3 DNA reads TGTGCCAGCAGCCCTCCTGGGACTAGCCGAACCGGGGAGCTGTTTTTT. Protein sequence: CASSPPGTSRTGELFF.

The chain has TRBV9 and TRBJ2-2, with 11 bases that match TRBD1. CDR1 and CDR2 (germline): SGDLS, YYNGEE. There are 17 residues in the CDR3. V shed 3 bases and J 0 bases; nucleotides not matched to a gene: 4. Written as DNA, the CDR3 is TGTGCCAGCAGCGAGGACAGGGGGCTTTCGAACACCGGGGAGCTGTTTTTT. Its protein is CASSEDRGLSNTGELFF.

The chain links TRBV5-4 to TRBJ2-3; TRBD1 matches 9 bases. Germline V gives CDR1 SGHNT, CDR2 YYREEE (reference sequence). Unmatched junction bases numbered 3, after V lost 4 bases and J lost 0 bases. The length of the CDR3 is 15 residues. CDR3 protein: CASSRQGGSTDTQYF. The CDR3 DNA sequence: TGTGCCAGCAGCCGACAGGGGGGAAGCACAGATACGCAGTATTTT.

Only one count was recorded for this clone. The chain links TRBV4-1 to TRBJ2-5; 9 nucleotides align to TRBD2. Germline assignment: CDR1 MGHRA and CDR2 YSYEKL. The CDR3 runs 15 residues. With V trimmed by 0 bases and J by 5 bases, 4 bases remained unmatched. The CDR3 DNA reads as TGCGCCAGCAGCCAAGACCTAGCGGGATTGGAGACCCAGTACTTC. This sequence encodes CASSQDLAGLETQYF.

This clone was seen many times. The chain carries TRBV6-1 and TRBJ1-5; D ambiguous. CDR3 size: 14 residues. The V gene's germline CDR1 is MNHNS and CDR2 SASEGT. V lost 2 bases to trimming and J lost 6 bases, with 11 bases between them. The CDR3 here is CASSEKRVGQPQHF. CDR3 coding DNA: TGTGCCAGCAGTGAAAAGAGGGTTGGTCAGCCCCAGCATTTT.

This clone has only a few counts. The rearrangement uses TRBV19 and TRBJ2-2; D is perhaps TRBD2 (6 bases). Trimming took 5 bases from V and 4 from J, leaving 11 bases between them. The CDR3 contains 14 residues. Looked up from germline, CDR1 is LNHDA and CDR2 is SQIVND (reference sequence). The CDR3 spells CASSAGLPTGELFF. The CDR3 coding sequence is TGTGCCAGTAGTGCCGGACTACCCACCGGGGAGCTGTTTTTT.

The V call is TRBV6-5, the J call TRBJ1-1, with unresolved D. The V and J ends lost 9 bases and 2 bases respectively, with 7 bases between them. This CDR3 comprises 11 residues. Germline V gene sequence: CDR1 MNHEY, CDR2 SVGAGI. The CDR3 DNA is TGTGCCAGTGGCCGAAACACTGAAGCTTTCTTT. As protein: CASGRNTEAFF.

The CDR3 nucleotides are TGCGCCAGCAGGGGGACAGGGTTTGAGGAGACCCAGTACTTC. Protein: CASRGTGFEETQYF. The genes are TRBV5-1 and TRBJ2-5, with 9 bases aligning to TRBD1. V dropped 5 bases and J dropped 5; count of bases not matched to a gene: 7. CDR3 length: 14 residues. CDR1 SGHRS and CDR2 YFSETQ come from the germline V gene.

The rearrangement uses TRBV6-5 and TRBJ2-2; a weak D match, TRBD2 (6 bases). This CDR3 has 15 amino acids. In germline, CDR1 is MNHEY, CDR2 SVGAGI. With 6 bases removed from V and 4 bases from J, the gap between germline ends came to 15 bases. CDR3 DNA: TGTGCCAGCAGCCGTCACTCGGAGGGCACCGGGGAGCTGTTTTTT. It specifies CASSRHSEGTGELFF.

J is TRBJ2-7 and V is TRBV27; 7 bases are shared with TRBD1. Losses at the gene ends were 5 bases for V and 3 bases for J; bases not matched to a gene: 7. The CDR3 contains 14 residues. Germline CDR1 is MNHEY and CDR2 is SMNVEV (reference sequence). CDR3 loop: CASSAGTANYEQYV. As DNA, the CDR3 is TGTGCCAGCAGTGCCGGGACAGCAAACTACGAGCAGTACGTC.

CDR3 sequence reads: CASSLDPGSYEQYF. CDR3 DNA sequence: TGCGCCAGCAGCTTGGATCCGGGCTCCTACGAGCAGTACTTC. The chain employs TRBV5-1 and TRBJ2-7; the D is unclear. Germline loops: CDR1 SGHRS, CDR2 YFSETQ. This CDR3 is built from 14 residues. V was cut by 0 bases and J by 0 bases, with 7 bases left in between.

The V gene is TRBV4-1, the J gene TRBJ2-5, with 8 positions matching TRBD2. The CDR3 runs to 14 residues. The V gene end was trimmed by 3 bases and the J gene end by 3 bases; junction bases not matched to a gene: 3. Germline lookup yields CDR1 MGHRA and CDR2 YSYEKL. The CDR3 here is CASSQGGLEETQYF. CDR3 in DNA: TGCGCCAGCAGCCAGGGGGGACTAGAAGAGACCCAGTACTTC.